The sample holds one count of the clone carrying this T cell receptor beta chain. Profiled with immunoSEQ multiplex PCR; TCRdb holds only in-frame clones, not every one. In the table there are 150,000 or so clones, around nine tenths of which are singletons. The data stem from a study of blood T cell repertoires in COVID-19. Overall study: Spain, Italy and the United States supplied samples that represented acute and convalescent COVID-19. In each case, the material was cDNA or gDNA derived from T cells, B-cell-depleted T cells, or PBMCs.

The sample taken for sequencing was peripheral blood. The sequence derives from a human donor in a cohort sampled during active COVID-19.

The CDR3 spells CASSLTGAGRGGNEQYF. The CDR3 coding sequence is TGTGCCAGCAGCTTGACAGGAGCGGGGCGGGGAGGAAACGAGCAGTACTTC. The chain has TRBV3-1 (or the pseudogene TRBV3-2) and TRBJ2-7; possibly TRBD2 for D (7 bases). The CDR3 loop spans 17 amino acids. Germline CDR1 reads LGHDT; CDR2 reads YNNKEL (reference sequence). The V end lost 5 bases, the J end lost 5 bases, and 25 bases lay between the germline ends.